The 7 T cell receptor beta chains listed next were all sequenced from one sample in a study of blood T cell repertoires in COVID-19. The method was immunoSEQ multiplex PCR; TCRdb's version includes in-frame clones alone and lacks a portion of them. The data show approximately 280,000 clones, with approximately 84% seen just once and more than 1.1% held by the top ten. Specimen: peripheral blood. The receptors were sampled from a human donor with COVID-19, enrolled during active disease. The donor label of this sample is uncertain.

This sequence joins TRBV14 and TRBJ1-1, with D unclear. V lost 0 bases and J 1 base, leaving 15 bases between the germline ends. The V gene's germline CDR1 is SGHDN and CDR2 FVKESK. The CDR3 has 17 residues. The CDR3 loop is CASSQDWRESGNTEAFF. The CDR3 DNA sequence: TGTGCCAGCAGCCAAGATTGGCGGGAGTCAGGGAACACTGAAGCTTTCTTT. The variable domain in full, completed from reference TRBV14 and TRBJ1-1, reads EAGVTQFPSHSVIEKGQTVTLRCDPISGHDNLYWYRRVMGKEIKFLLHFVKESKQDESGMPNNRFLAERTGGTYSTLKVQPAELEDSGVYFCASSQDWRESGNTEAFFGQGTRLTVV.

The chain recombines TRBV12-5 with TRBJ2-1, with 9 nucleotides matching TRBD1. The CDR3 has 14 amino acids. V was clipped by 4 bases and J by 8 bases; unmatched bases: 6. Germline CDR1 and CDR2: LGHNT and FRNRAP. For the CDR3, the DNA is TGTGCTAGTGGTTCGGGACAGGGTTTTCATGAGCAGTTCTTC. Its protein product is CASGSGQGFHEQFF.

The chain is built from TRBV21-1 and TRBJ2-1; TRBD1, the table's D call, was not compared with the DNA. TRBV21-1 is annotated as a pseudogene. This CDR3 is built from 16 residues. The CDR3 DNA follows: TGTGCCAGCAGGAAAGTGTGGCCAGACGAAGGGGATGAGCAGTTCTTC. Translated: CASRKVWPDEGDEQFF.

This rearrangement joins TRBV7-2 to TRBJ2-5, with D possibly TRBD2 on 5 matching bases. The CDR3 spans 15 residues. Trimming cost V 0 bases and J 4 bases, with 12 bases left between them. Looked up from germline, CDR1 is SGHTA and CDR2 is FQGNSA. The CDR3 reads CASSLAPVGRETQYF. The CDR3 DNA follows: TGTGCCAGCAGCTTAGCCCCGGTTGGGAGAGAGACCCAGTACTTC.

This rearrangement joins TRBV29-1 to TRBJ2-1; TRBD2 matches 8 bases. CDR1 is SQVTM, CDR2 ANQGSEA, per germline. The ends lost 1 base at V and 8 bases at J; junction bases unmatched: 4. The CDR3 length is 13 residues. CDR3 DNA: TGCAGCGTTGAAGGCCTAGCGGGCGATGAGCAGTTCTTC. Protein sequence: CSVEGLAGDEQFF.

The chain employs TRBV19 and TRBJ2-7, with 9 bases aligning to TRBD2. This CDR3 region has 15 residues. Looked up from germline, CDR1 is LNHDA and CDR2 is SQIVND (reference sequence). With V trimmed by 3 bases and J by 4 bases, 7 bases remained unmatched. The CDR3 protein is CASSIAAGGPYEQYF. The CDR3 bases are TGTGCCAGTAGTATTGCGGCGGGAGGGCCTTACGAGCAGTACTTC. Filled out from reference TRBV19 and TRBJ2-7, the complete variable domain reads DGGITQSPKYLFRKEGQNVTLSCEQNLNHDAMYWYRQDPGQGLRLIYYSQIVNDFQKGDIAEGYSVSREKKESFPLTVTSAQKNPTAFYLCASSIAAGGPYEQYFGPGTRLTVT.

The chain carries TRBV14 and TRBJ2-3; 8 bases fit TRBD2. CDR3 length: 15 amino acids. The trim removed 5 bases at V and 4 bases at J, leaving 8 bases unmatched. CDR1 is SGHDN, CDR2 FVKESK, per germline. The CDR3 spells CASSLQAGVSDTQYF. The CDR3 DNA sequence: TGTGCCAGCAGCTTACAAGCGGGAGTATCAGATACGCAGTATTTT.